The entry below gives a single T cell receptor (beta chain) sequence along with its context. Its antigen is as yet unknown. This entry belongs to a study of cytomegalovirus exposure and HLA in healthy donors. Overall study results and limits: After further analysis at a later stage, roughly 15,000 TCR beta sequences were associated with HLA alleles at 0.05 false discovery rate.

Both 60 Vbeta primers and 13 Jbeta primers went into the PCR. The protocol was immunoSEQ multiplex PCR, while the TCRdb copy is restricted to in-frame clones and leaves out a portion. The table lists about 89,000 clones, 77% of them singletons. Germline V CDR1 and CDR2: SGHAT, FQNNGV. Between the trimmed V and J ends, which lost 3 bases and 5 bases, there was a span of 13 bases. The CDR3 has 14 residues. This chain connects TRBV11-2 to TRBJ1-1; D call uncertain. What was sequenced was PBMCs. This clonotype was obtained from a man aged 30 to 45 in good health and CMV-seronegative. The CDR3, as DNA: TGTGCCAGCAGCTTTCATCTGAGGGAAACTGAAGCTTTCTTT. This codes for CASSFHLRETEAFF.